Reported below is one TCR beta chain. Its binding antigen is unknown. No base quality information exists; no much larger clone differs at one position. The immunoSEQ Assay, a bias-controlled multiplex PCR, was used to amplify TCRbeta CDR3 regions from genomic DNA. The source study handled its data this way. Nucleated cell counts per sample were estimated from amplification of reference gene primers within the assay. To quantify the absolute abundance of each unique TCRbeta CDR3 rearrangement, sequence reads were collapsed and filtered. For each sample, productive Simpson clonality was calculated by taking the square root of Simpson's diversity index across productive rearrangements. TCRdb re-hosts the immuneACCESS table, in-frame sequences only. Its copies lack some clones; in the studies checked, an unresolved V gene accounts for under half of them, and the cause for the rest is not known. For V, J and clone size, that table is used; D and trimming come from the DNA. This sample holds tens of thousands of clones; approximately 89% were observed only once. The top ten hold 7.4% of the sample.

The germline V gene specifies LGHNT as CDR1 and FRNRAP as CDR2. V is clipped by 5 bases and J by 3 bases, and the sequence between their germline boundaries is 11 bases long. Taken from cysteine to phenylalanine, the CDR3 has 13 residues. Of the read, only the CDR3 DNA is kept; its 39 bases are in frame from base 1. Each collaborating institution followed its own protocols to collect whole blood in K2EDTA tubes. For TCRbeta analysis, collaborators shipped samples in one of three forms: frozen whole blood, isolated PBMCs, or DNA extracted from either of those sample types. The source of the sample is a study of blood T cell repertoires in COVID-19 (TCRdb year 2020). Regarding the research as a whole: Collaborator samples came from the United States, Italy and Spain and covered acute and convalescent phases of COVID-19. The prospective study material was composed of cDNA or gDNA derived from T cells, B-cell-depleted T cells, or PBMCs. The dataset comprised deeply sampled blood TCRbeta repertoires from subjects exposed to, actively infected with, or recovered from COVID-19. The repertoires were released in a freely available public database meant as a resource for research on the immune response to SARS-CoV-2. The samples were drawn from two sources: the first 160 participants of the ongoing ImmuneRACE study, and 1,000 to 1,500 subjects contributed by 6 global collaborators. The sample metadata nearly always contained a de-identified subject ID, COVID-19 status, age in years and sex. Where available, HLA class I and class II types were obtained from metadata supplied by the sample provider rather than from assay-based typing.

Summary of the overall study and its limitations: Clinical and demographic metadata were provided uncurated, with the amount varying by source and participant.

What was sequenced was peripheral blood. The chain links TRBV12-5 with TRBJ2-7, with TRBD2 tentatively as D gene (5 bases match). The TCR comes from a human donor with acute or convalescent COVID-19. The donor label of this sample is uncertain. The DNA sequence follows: TGTGCTAGTGGTCGAGGGCGCGACTACGAGCAGTACTTC. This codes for CASGRGRDYEQYF.